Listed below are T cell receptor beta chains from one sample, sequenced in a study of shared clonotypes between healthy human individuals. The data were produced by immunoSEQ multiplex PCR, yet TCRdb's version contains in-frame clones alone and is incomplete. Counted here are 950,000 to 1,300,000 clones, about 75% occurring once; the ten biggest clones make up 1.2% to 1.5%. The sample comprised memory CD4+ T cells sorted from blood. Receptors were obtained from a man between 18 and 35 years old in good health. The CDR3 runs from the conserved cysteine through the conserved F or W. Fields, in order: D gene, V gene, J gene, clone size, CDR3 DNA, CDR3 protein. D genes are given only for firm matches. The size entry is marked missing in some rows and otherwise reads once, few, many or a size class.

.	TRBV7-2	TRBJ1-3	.	TGTGCCAGCAGCTATGGCCGGGGAGTAGGAAACACCATATATTTT	CASSYGRGVGNTIYF
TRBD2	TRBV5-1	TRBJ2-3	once	TGCGCCAGCAGCTCGGGACTAGCGGGATTGGGCACAGATACGCAGTATTTT	CASSSGLAGLGTDTQYF
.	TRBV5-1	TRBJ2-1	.	TGCGCCAGCAGCTTCAGTCGGAGTCAGTATGGAGCATATGAGCAGTTCTTC	CASSFSRSQYGAYEQFF
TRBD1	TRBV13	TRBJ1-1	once	TGTGCCAGCAGCGGGACAGGGGGCCGAACCACTGAAGCTTTCTTT	CASSGTGGRTTEAFF
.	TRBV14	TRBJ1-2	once	TGTGCCAGCAGCCATGCAGGGAGGTCTATGGGCTACACCTTC	CASSHAGRSMGYTF
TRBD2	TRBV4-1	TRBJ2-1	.	TGCGCCAGCAGCCAAGATAGGACGGGGGGCTACAATGAGCAGTTCTTC	CASSQDRTGGYNEQFF
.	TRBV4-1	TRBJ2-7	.	TGCGCCAGCAGCCCAGGAGTGGGTCCCGGTAGCTCCTACGAGCAGTACTTC	CASSPGVGPGSSYEQYF
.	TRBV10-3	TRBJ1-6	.	TGTGCCATCAGTGATGGGGTTCATTCACCCCTCCACTTT	CAISDGVHSPLHF
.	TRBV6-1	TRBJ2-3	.	TGTGCCAGCAGTGCTGGATTCACAGATACGCAGTATTTT	CASSAGFTDTQYF
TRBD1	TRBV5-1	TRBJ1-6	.	TGCGCCAGCAGCTTGCCAGGGGGGTATAATTCACCCCTCCACTTT	CASSLPGGYNSPLHF
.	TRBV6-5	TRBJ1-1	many	TGTGCCACGTCGAGGTATGGCACTGAAGCTTTCTTT	CATSRYGTEAFF
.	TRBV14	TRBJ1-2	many	TGTGCCAGCAGCCAAGTGGGAGGCTATGGCTACACCTTC	CASSQVGGYGYTF
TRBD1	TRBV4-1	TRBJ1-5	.	TGCGCCAGCAGCCAAGACGCAACAGGGGGGAGCAATCAGCCCCAGCATTTT	CASSQDATGGSNQPQHF
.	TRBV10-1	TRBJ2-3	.	TGCGCCAGCAGTGATGAGGGGCGCGGAGATACGCAGTATTTT	CASSDEGRGDTQYF
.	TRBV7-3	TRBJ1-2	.	TGTGCCAGCAGCCCAGGGATCGGGTATGGCTACACCTTC	CASSPGIGYGYTF
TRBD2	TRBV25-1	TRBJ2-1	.	TGTGCCAGCAGTGAAGCGGGAGGGCGCAATGAGCAGTTCTTC	CASSEAGGRNEQFF
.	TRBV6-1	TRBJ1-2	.	TGTGCCAGCAGTGATCTGTGGAGGTCTGGCTACACCTTC	CASSDLWRSGYTF
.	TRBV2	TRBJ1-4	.	TGTGCCAGCAGCACCGGACAGTCTAATGAAAAACTGTTTTTT	CASSTGQSNEKLFF
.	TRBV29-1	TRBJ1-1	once	TGCAGCGTTGAATGGGGTTTGAGGGCAGGCGTAGCTTTCTTT	CSVEWGLRAGVAFF
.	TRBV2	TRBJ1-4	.	TGTGCCAGCAGTGAACGGGCGCGACCAACTAATGAAAAACTGTTTTTT	CASSERARPTNEKLFF
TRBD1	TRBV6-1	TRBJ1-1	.	TGTGCCAGCAGTAGCCGGGACAGGGGGAGGACTGAAGCTTTCTTT	CASSSRDRGRTEAFF
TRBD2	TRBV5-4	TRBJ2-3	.	TGTGCCAGCAGCTTGGTTAGCGGGAGGGCCGTAGATACGCAGTATTTT	CASSLVSGRAVDTQYF
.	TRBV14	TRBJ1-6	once	TGTGCCAGCAGCCAAGCAGAGTTTTTACCCCTCCACTTT	CASSQAEFLPLHF
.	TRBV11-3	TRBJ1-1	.	TGTGCCAGCAGCGTACGGACAGAAGCTTTCTTT	CASSVRTEAFF
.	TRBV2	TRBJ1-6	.	TGTGCCAGCAGTGTCAACTCCTATAATTCACCCCTCCACTTT	CASSVNSYNSPLHF
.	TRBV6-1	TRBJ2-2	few	TGTGCCAGCAGACAGCGGCAGGTGAACACCGGGGAGCTGTTTTTT	CASRQRQVNTGELFF
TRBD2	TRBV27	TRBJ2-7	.	TGTGCCAGCAAGACGGGAGGGGCTAGCGGTATCTACGAGCAGTACTTC	CASKTGGASGIYEQYF
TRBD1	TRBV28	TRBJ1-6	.	TGTGCCACCGAGGGGGACAGTAATTCACCCCTCCACTTT	CATEGDSNSPLHF
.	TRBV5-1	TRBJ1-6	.	TGCGCCAGCAGCTTGTCGGACAGCGGGAATAAGTCACCCCTCCACTTT	CASSLSDSGNKSPLHF
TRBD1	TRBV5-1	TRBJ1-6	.	TGCGCCAGCAGCTTAACTATCGCAGGGGGCAACCATAATTCACCCCTCCACTTT	CASSLTIAGGNHNSPLHF
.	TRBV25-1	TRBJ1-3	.	TGTGCCAGCAGTGAATCTACGATTCTTCGCTCTGGAAACACCATATATTTT	CASSESTILRSGNTIYF
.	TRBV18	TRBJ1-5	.	TGTGCCAGCTCAACACCGGAATTCCGTTCGGGCGATCAGCCCCAGCATTTT	CASSTPEFRSGDQPQHF
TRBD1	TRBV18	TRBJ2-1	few	TGTGCCAGCTCACGACAGGGGTCGAGTGAGCAGTTCTTC	CASSRQGSSEQFF
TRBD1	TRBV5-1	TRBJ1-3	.	TGCGCCAGCAGCCAGTCGGAGGGACAGGGGGCTGGAAACACCATATATTTT	CASSQSEGQGAGNTIYF
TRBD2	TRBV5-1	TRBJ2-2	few	TGCGCCAGCAGCGCTCCAGCGGGAGTTCCCACCGGGGAGCTGTTTTTT	CASSAPAGVPTGELFF
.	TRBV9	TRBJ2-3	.	TGTGCCAGCAGCAGAACAGGGAGCACAGATACGCAGTATTTT	CASSRTGSTDTQYF
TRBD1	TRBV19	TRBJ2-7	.	TGTGCCAGTAGTAGCGAATCCGGGACAGGGATATCCTACGAGCAGTACTTC	CASSSESGTGISYEQYF
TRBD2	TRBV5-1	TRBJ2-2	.	TGCGCCAGCAGCTCTATAGCGGGAGAGGGTTCCGGGGAGCTGTTTTTT	CASSSIAGEGSGELFF
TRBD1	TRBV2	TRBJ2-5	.	TGTGCCAGCAGTGAAGCCTATGGGACAGTCAAGGAGACCCAGTACTTC	CASSEAYGTVKETQYF
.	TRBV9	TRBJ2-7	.	TGTGCCAGCAGCGTAGACGGACAAGGGGTACTCGAGCAGTACTTC	CASSVDGQGVLEQYF
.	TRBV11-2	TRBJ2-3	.	TGTGCCAGCAGCTTCGGAAAAGGGACAGATACGCAGTATTTT	CASSFGKGTDTQYF
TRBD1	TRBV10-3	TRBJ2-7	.	TGTGCCATCAGTGAAGCGACAGGGAATTCCGAGCAGTACTTC	CAISEATGNSEQYF
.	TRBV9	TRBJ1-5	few	TGTGCCAGCAGCGTAGGTTTGGATCAGCCCCAGCATTTT	CASSVGLDQPQHF
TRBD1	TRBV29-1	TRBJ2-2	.	TGCAGCGTTGTGGGACAGGCGGGGGGGGAGCTGTTTTTT	CSVVGQAGGELFF
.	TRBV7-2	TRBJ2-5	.	TGTGCCAGCAGCTCTGAGGGCGGGACGGAGACCCAGTACTTC	CASSSEGGTETQYF
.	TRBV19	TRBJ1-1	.	TGTGCCAGTAGTATTGCAGGCTTGAACACTGAAGCTTTCTTT	CASSIAGLNTEAFF
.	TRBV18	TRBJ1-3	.	TGTGCCAGCTCTCCGAGTACAGGGTACGGAAACACCATATATTTT	CASSPSTGYGNTIYF